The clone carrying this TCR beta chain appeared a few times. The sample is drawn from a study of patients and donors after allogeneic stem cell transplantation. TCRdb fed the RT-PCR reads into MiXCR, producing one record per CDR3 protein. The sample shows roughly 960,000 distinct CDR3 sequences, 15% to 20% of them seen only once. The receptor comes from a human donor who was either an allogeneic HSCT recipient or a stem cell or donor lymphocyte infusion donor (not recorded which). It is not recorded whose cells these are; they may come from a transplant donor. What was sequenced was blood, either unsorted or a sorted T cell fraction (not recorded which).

The CDR3 here is CASSYMTSGYNEQFF. The CDR3 region has the DNA TGTGCCAGCAGCTACATGACTAGCGGATACAATGAGCAGTTCTTC. The genes are TRBV11-2 and TRBJ2-1, with 9 bases matching TRBD2. V shed 4 bases, J shed 4 bases, and the junction held 5 bases outside the gene matches. This CDR3 contains 15 residues. Germline V gene data show CDR1 as SGHAT and CDR2 as FQNNGV.